The TCR beta chain under discussion was sequenced for a study of cytomegalovirus exposure and HLA in healthy donors. For the study at large: Genetic ancestry analysis placed around 76% of the 398 donors that were genotyped in the Caucasian-associated cluster.

This PCR relied on a set of 60 Vbeta primers and 13 Jbeta primers. Generated by immunoSEQ multiplex PCR, the TCRdb table keeps only in-frame clones and is missing some. The table includes 160,000 or so clones, around 76% detected once. Comment on this clone: Its antigen is not identified.

Regarding the study as a whole: V- and J-gene trimming of TCR beta was linked (in a later analysis) to a missense DCLRE1C variant. The investigators catalogued 150 to 200 TCR beta chains as cytomegalovirus-associated.

The sequence was obtained from a man aged 40-49 years in good health and CMV-seronegative. The material sequenced was PBMCs.

CDR3 bases: TGTGCCAGCAGCTTGGGATCGGCCGGGGAGACCCAGTACTTC. It translates to CASSLGSAGETQYF. V and J are TRBV5-6 and TRBJ2-5; no clear D gene. With 0 bases removed from V and 5 bases from J, the gap between germline ends came to 11 bases. Germline V lookup: CDR1 SGHDT, CDR2 YYEEEE. This CDR3 contains 14 residues.